The present entry profiles one TCR beta chain with its context. The data are from a study of long-term antiretroviral therapy in people with HIV. V lost 7 bases to trimming and J lost 10 bases, with 14 bases between them. The CDR3 extends over 11 amino acids. The germline gives CDR1 SGHAT, CDR2 FQNNGV. The authors ran the immunoSEQ assay, v3.0, at survey level. TCRdb keeps only in-frame clones here, not all; method: immunoSEQ multiplex PCR. This repertoire shows tens of thousands of clones, approximately 78% found once; its top ten account for around 15%. The chain combines TRBV11-2 with TRBJ2-7; tentatively, D is TRBD1 (5 bases). The sample was unsorted PBMCs, taken 2.9 years after starting antiretroviral therapy. This TCR was recovered from a man aged 50-60 years with HIV. CDR3 region: CASTWEGVQYF. For the CDR3, the DNA is TGTGCCAGCACCTGGGAAGGGGTACAGTACTTC.